A single sample is the source of the 32 T cell receptor beta chains below, sequenced in a study of CD8+ T cells in alopecia areata. Extracted from the samples, RNA was reverse transcribed into cDNA to serve as the sequencing template. Measured with immunoSEQ multiplex PCR; TCRdb has only the in-frame clones, and not every one. This table has 130,000 to 150,000 clones, approximately 51% appearing once. The material sequenced was CD4+ T cells sorted from blood, taken at week 0. The source is a human donor with alopecia areata.

The chain employs TRBV11-2 and TRBJ2-1; D not resolved. Trimming shortened V by 3 bases and J by 5 bases, and 11 bases separated the two germline ends. This CDR3 has 14 amino acids. The V gene's germline CDR1 is SGHAT and CDR2 FQNNGV. CDR3 coding DNA: TGTGCCAGCAGCTTGGCCTCCTTAAACAATGAGCAGTTCTTC. It specifies CASSLASLNNEQFF.

This clone was observed a few times. The V gene is TRBV7-9, the J gene TRBJ2-3; D not certain. This CDR3 contains 15 residues. Germline assignment: CDR1 SEHNR and CDR2 FQNEAQ (reference sequence). Trimming left V 4 bases short and J 6 bases short, with 17 bases between. The CDR3: CASSSRLEATDTQYF. CDR3 bases: TGTGCCAGCAGCTCTAGACTCGAAGCAACTGATACGCAGTATTTT.

This clone occurred a few times. This sequence joins TRBV9 and TRBJ1-1; D is ambiguous. V gave up 0 bases and J gave up 1 base, with 7 bases separating them. Germline CDR1 reads SGDLS; CDR2 reads YYNGEE. The CDR3 extends over 14 amino acids. The CDR3 DNA is TGTGCCAGCAGCGTAGTCTCGCAGAACACTGAAGCTTTCTTT. It encodes CASSVVSQNTEAFF. The complete variable domain, with remaining parts taken from reference TRBV9 and TRBJ1-1, reads DSGVTQTPKHLITATGQRVTLRCSPRSGDLSVYWYQQSLDQGLQFLIQYYNGEERAKGNILERFSAQQFPDLHSELNLSSLELGDSALYFCASSVVSQNTEAFFGQGTRLTVV.

The chain has TRBV19 and TRBJ2-1; D unresolved. The CDR3 is made up of 11 amino acids. The V gene lost 5 bases and the J gene lost 10 bases, with 9 bases spanning the gap. Per the germline V gene, CDR1 is LNHDA and CDR2 is SQIVND (reference sequence). CDR3 protein: CASSSGFEQFF. CDR3 DNA sequence: TGTGCCAGTAGTTCGGGCTTCGAGCAGTTCTTC.

This clone came up a few times. The chain joins TRBV5-1 to TRBJ2-2; tentatively, D is TRBD2 (6 bases). The CDR3 sequence is 15 residues long. V was cut by 4 bases and J by 5 bases, with 15 bases left in between. Germline CDR1 SGHRS, CDR2 YFSETQ. The DNA of the CDR3 is TGCGCCAGCAGCCCGCGGGGCGGTTATACCGGGGAGCTGTTTTTT. Translated: CASSPRGGYTGELFF.

The chain recombines TRBV11-2 with TRBJ2-1, with 7 bases matching TRBD2. V shed 4 bases, J shed 0 bases, and the junction held 9 bases outside the gene matches. The CDR3 is 17 amino acids. Germline CDR1 is SGHAT and CDR2 is FQNNGV. CDR3 nucleotide sequence: TGTGCCAGCAGCTCAGAGGTGCGGGGGAGCTCCTACAATGAGCAGTTCTTC. Its translation: CASSSEVRGSSYNEQFF.

This clone has just a few counts. The gene calls are TRBV7-9 and TRBJ2-5; D may be TRBD2 (5 bases). The CDR3 has 12 amino acids. The germline V gene encodes CDR1 SEHNR and CDR2 FQNEAQ (reference sequence). Trimming shortened V by 3 bases and J by 6 bases, and 8 bases separated the two germline ends. The CDR3 bases are TGTGCCAGCAGCTTCCGAGGGAAGACCCAGTACTTC. Residues: CASSFRGKTQYF.

This clone was seen only once. The chain has TRBV29-1 and TRBJ2-3, with 7 bases identical to TRBD2. V shed 2 bases and J 0 bases; nucleotides not matched to a gene: 11. Germline V gene sequence: CDR1 SQVTM, CDR2 ANQGSEA. The CDR3 runs 17 residues. The CDR3 sequence is CSVEMRLAESSTDTQYF. CDR3 in DNA: TGCAGCGTTGAAATGAGACTAGCAGAATCTAGCACAGATACGCAGTATTTT.

The chain carries TRBV5-1 and TRBJ2-1; 11 bases fit TRBD2. The CDR3 sequence is 14 residues long. Germline CDR1 is SGHRS and CDR2 is YFSETQ. V lost 2 bases, J lost 8 bases, and 3 bases stayed unmatched. CDR3 sequence reads: CASSFPTSGDEQFF. The CDR3 nucleotides are TGCGCCAGCAGCTTTCCGACTAGCGGGGATGAGCAGTTCTTC. The full variable domain, with the rest looked up from reference TRBV5-1 and TRBJ2-1, is KAGVTQTPRYLIKTRGQQVTLSCSPISGHRSVSWYQQTPGQGLQFLFEYFSETQRNKGNFPGRFSGRQFSNSRSEMNVSTLELGDSALYLCASSFPTSGDEQFFGPGTRLTVL.

There are a few counts of this clone. V is TRBV5-1 and J is TRBJ2-5, with D perhaps TRBD2 (5 bases). Germline assignment: CDR1 SGHRS and CDR2 YFSETQ. Trimming took off 3 bases at V and 4 bases at J, with 7 bases between the two ends. The CDR3 consists of 12 residues. This CDR3 is CASSSEGETQYF. The DNA for the CDR3 is TGCGCCAGCAGCTCAGAGGGAGAGACCCAGTACTTC.

This rearrangement joins TRBV7-2 to TRBJ2-5; the D gene is possibly TRBD1 (5 bases). CDR1 is SGHTA and CDR2 is FQGNSA in the germline V gene. Trimming cost V 2 bases and J 5 bases, with 24 bases left between them. The CDR3 sequence is 18 residues long. CDR3 sequence reads: CASSLKPPRDGAKETQYF. CDR3 in DNA: TGTGCCAGCAGCTTAAAACCCCCTAGGGATGGGGCAAAGGAGACCCAGTACTTC.

Here the CDR3 reads CASSLRATGANVLTF. CDR3 nucleotides: TGTGCCAGCAGCTTAAGAGCTACTGGGGCCAACGTCCTGACTTTC. The gene calls are TRBV7-3 and TRBJ2-6; D unclear. Deletions cut 1 base from V and 2 bases from J, with 6 bases between. The CDR3 runs to 15 residues. The germline V gene encodes CDR1 SGHTA and CDR2 FQGTGA.

This rearrangement joins TRBV7-9 to TRBJ2-5; possibly TRBD1 or TRBD2 for D (5 bases each). The CDR3 covers 14 residues. Looked up from germline, CDR1 is SEHNR and CDR2 is FQNEAQ (reference sequence). V was trimmed by 7 bases and J by 1 base, leaving 13 bases between them. CDR3 sequence: CASITLGAQETQYF. The CDR3 DNA reads TGTGCCAGCATTACACTCGGGGCCCAAGAGACCCAGTACTTC.

The V gene is TRBV6-5, the J gene TRBJ2-1, with D possibly matching TRBD1 (6 bases). Trimming cost V 8 bases and J 2 bases, with 10 bases left between them. From germline, CDR1 is MNHEY and CDR2 SVGAGI. This CDR3 spans 13 amino acids. The DNA for the CDR3 is TGTGCCAGCGCCGGGACACCCTACAATGAGCAGTTCTTC. Amino acid sequence: CASAGTPYNEQFF.

V usage is TRBV5-4 and J usage is TRBJ1-2; 7 bases line up with TRBD1. Trimming removed 4 bases from V and 0 bases from J; junction bases left unmatched: 6. This CDR3 region has 15 residues. CDR1 and CDR2 (germline): SGHNT, YYREEE (reference sequence). CDR3 sequence: CASSRGQAPNYGYTF. The CDR3 DNA follows: TGTGCCAGCAGCAGAGGACAGGCTCCTAACTATGGCTACACCTTC.

The chain employs TRBV27 and TRBJ2-2, with 9 bases lining up with TRBD1. The germline V gene encodes CDR1 MNHEY and CDR2 SMNVEV (reference sequence). The CDR3 runs to 14 residues. V lost 6 bases to trimming and J lost 7 bases; unmatched junction nucleotides: 6. This CDR3 is CASRGQGFLGELFF. The CDR3 DNA is TGTGCCAGCAGGGGACAGGGTTTCCTCGGGGAGCTGTTTTTT.

This clone was seen a handful of times. V usage is TRBV30 and J usage is TRBJ2-3, with 9 bases lining up with TRBD2. There are 14 residues in the CDR3. Germline V gene lookup returns CDR1 GTSNPN and CDR2 SVGIG (reference sequence). V lost 2 bases to trimming and J lost 3 bases; unmatched junction nucleotides: 3. The DNA of the CDR3 is TGTGCCTGGAGTCTAGCGGGGATAACAGATACGCAGTATTTT. This sequence encodes CAWSLAGITDTQYF.

The rearrangement joins TRBV2 to TRBJ1-5; D ambiguous. Germline CDR1 and CDR2: SNHLY and FYNNEI. CDR3 size: 14 residues. Deletions cut 2 bases from V and 9 bases from J, with 14 bases between. The CDR3 here is CASSELWPARPQHF. The CDR3 DNA reads TGTGCCAGCAGTGAACTCTGGCCCGCGCGGCCCCAGCATTTT.

The chain carries TRBV29-1 and TRBJ2-1, with 7 bases fitting TRBD2. The CDR3 runs to 15 residues. Germline V lookup: CDR1 SQVTM, CDR2 ANQGSEA. The trim removed 3 bases at V and 9 bases at J, leaving 14 bases unmatched. The CDR3 nucleotides read TGCAGCGTTGACCCCCCGGGGCAACCTAGCGGTGAGCAGTTCTTC. Translating it yields CSVDPPGQPSGEQFF.

V usage is TRBV29-1 and J usage is TRBJ2-7; D is undetermined. V lost 7 bases, J lost 2 bases, and 12 bases lay in between. Germline lookup yields CDR1 SQVTM and CDR2 ANQGSEA. The CDR3 length is 12 residues. The CDR3 reads CSAKIGTYEQYF. CDR3 sequence (DNA): TGCAGCGCCAAGATCGGCACCTACGAGCAGTACTTC.

In this sample, this clone turned up a few times. For the CDR3, the DNA is TGTGCCAACAGGGAAGCAACAGATACGCAGTATTTT. Protein product: CANREATDTQYF. The chain has TRBV30 and TRBJ2-3; tentatively, D is TRBD1 (6 bases). CDR1 and CDR2 (germline): GTSNPN, SVGIG (reference sequence). The CDR3 consists of 12 residues. Trimming shortened V by 8 bases and J by 3 bases, and 12 bases separated the two germline ends.

J is TRBJ1-2 and V is TRBV30; D unresolved. Germline CDR1 and CDR2: GTSNPN and SVGIG (reference sequence). With 1 base removed from V and 5 bases from J, the gap between germline ends came to 14 bases. This CDR3 contains 14 residues. As DNA, the CDR3 is TGTGCCTGGAGTGCAGGAGGCCCGGGTTATGGCTACACCTTC. Protein product: CAWSAGGPGYGYTF.

The table lists this clone with a few counts. The chain employs TRBV30 and TRBJ2-7; perhaps TRBD2 as D (5 bases). This CDR3 is 15 amino acids long. Trimming removed 1 base at V and 1 base at J, with 14 bases between. Germline CDR1 is GTSNPN and CDR2 is SVGIG (reference sequence). CDR3 nucleotides: TGTGCCTGGAGTGGGATTTGGACTGGATCCTACGAGCAGTACTTC. Translating it yields CAWSGIWTGSYEQYF.

This clone has only a few counts. This chain connects TRBV29-1 to TRBJ2-2, with a weak D call TRBD2 (5 bases). Germline assignment: CDR1 SQVTM and CDR2 ANQGSEA. V gave up 3 bases and J gave up 3 bases, with 11 bases separating them. The CDR3 is 14 residues long. The CDR3 coding sequence is TGCAGCGTTGAGCGAGCGGAGCACACCGGGGAGCTGTTTTTT. It translates to CSVERAEHTGELFF.

V is TRBV5-4 and J is TRBJ2-7; 7 bases align to TRBD2. Germline V gives CDR1 SGHNT, CDR2 YYREEE (reference sequence). The CDR3 runs 15 residues. After removal of 3 bases from V and 5 bases from J, the junction contained 11 bases not matched to a gene. CDR3 in DNA: TGTGCCAGCAGCTACCGCCGGGCGGGAGCGGACGAGCAGTACTTC. Protein sequence: CASSYRRAGADEQYF. The whole variable domain, filled in from reference TRBV5-4 and TRBJ2-7, reads ETGVTQSPTHLIKTRGQQVTLRCSSQSGHNTVSWYQQALGQGPQFIFQYYREEENGRGNFPPRFSGLQFPNYSSELNVNALELDDSALYLCASSYRRAGADEQYFGPGTRLTVT.

This clone turned up a few times. J is TRBJ2-1 and V is TRBV20-1; 10 positions agree with TRBD2. The J segment lost 16 bases and the V segment lost 6 bases, leaving 9 bases of the junction unmatched. Germline CDR1 is DFQATT and CDR2 is SNEGSKA (reference sequence). This CDR3 has 11 residues. CDR3 sequence: CSAFASGRGFF. The CDR3, as DNA: TGCAGTGCATTTGCTAGCGGGAGAGGATTCTTC.

This sequence joins TRBV29-1 and TRBJ2-7; TRBD1 or TRBD2 may be the D gene (5 bases each). CDR1 is SQVTM and CDR2 is ANQGSEA in the germline V gene. CDR3 length equals 13 residues. The V end lost 7 bases, the J end lost 2 bases, and 15 bases lay between the germline ends. CDR3 region: CSASRDGPYEQYF. CDR3 coding DNA: TGCAGCGCCTCACGGGACGGGCCCTACGAGCAGTACTTC.

This clone has only a few counts. The V gene is TRBV29-1, the J gene TRBJ1-2; 7 bases are a match to TRBD1. The V and J ends lost 7 bases and 4 bases, in that order; junction bases with no gene match: 9. From germline, CDR1 is SQVTM and CDR2 ANQGSEA. The CDR3 length is 13 residues. The CDR3: CSAGTESFYGYTF. The CDR3 DNA sequence: TGCAGCGCCGGGACAGAGTCTTTCTATGGCTACACCTTC.

This clone turned up a few times. The genes are TRBV4-2 and TRBJ2-5, with D perhaps TRBD1 (6 bases). This CDR3 has 13 amino acids. Germline CDR1 and CDR2: LGHNA and YNFKEQ. Deletions cut 1 base from V and 4 bases from J, with 7 bases between. CDR3 nucleotides: TGTGCCAGCAGCCAAGGACAGGCAGAGACCCAGTACTTC. It encodes CASSQGQAETQYF.

The chain combines TRBV7-2 with TRBJ2-7; D remains ambiguous. Trimming took off 5 bases at V and 1 base at J, with 15 bases between the two ends. Per the germline V gene, CDR1 is SGHTA and CDR2 is FQGNSA. The CDR3 is 15 residues long. The CDR3 nucleotides read TGTGCCAGCAGCCCTCAGGCGGTTCTTTCCTACGAGCAGTACTTC. Protein sequence: CASSPQAVLSYEQYF.

There are a few counts of this clone. V is TRBV27 and J is TRBJ2-1, with D uncertain. V was cut by 5 bases and J by 3 bases, with 14 bases left in between. This CDR3 is 15 amino acids long. CDR1 and CDR2 (germline): MNHEY, SMNVEV (reference sequence). This chain's CDR3 is CASSIRVDVYNEQFF. The CDR3, as DNA: TGTGCCAGCAGTATTCGGGTAGACGTCTACAATGAGCAGTTCTTC.

This clone was recorded a few times. The chain links TRBV29-1 to TRBJ2-1; D gene ambiguous. CDR1 is SQVTM and CDR2 is ANQGSEA in the germline V gene. The length of the CDR3 is 15 residues. V lost 7 bases and J 0 bases, leaving 16 bases between the germline ends. In DNA form, the CDR3 reads TGCAGCGCCTTCGGTCCGAAGACCTCCTACAATGAGCAGTTCTTC. This encodes CSAFGPKTSYNEQFF.